The sequence of this T cell receptor beta chain was determined in a study of T cells in Graves' hyperthyroidism and ophthalmopathy. Whole-study context: At the time of initial diagnosis and before any treatment, peripheral blood was collected. Study-level results: Ophthalmopathy, which appeared later, was predicted by the model a median about 6.8 months before onset.

This clonotype was seen ten or more times. The target antigen is unknown. The investigators amplified TCR beta CDR3 regions from RNA transcripts. When the TCR CDR3 underwent first-round RT-PCR, the HTBI primer set was used. A single record per CDR3 protein comes from TCRdb applying MiXCR to the multiplex PCR reads. The table lists about 610,000 distinct CDR3 sequences, 14% to 15% of them singletons. The germline V gene has CDR1 DFQATT and CDR2 SNEGSKA (reference sequence). V was trimmed by 6 bases and J by 0 bases, leaving 15 bases between them. The CDR3 consists of 14 residues. The genes are TRBV20-1 and TRBJ2-7; D possibly corresponds to TRBD2 (6 bases). The sequence was obtained from a woman in her thirties or forties with Graves' ophthalmopathy. Sequencing was performed on blood. DNA for the CDR3: TGCAGTGCCAATCGACTAGTAAGCTCCTACGAGCAGTACTTC. Protein sequence: CSANRLVSSYEQYF.